Presented here are 5 T cell receptor beta chains from one specimen sequenced in a study of shared clonotypes between healthy human individuals. Profiled with immunoSEQ multiplex PCR; TCRdb holds only in-frame clones, not every one. The sample consists of about 460,000 clones, roughly 80% of them appearing once. Sequencing used PBMCs. The receptors shown here come from a woman aged 40-49 years in good health. Some clones in this sample may be carry-over from other donors' samples.

This clone has ten or more counts. This sample includes further DNA sequences coding for the same CDR3. The rearrangement joins TRBV29-1 to TRBJ1-2; the D gene is possibly TRBD1 (6 bases). The CDR3 sequence is 13 residues long. Trimming removed 0 bases from V and 8 bases from J, with 13 bases in between. Germline V lookup: CDR1 SQVTM, CDR2 ANQGSEA. CDR3 protein: CSVEDITGLGYTF. For the CDR3, the DNA is TGCAGCGTTGAAGACATTACAGGGTTAGGCTACACCTTC.

This clone occurred many times. The same CDR3 also results from other DNA sequences found in this sample. V and J are TRBV5-6 and TRBJ2-7; 13 bases map to TRBD2. The CDR3 has 16 residues. V trimming: 4 bases; J trimming: 6 bases; junction bases outside the gene matches: 10. CDR1 is SGHDT, CDR2 YYEEEE, per germline. The CDR3 reads CASSEGLAGWPPEQYF. The CDR3 DNA reads TGTGCCAGCAGCGAGGGACTAGCGGGATGGCCGCCCGAGCAGTACTTC. The full variable domain, rest sourced from reference TRBV5-6 and TRBJ2-7, is DAGVTQSPTHLIKTRGQQVTLRCSPKSGHDTVSWYQQALGQGPQFIFQYYEEEERQRGNFPDRFSGHQFPNYSSELNVNALLLGDSALYLCASSEGLAGWPPEQYFGPGTRLTVT.

The chain joins TRBV4-3 to TRBJ2-5; D gene unclear. The CDR3 is 14 amino acids. CDR1 is LGHNA and CDR2 is YSLEER in the germline V gene. The ends were cut back, 0 bases at V and 5 bases at J, with 10 bases in the middle. The CDR3 is CASSQDSGRETQYF. As DNA, the CDR3 is TGCGCCAGCAGCCAAGATTCGGGTCGGGAGACCCAGTACTTC.

The chain employs TRBV4-1 and TRBJ1-2; 9 nucleotides agree with TRBD1. Germline CDR1 is MGHRA and CDR2 is YSYEKL. The CDR3 has 19 amino acids. V was clipped by 4 bases and J by 2 bases; unmatched bases: 17. The CDR3 DNA sequence: TGCGCCAGCAGCCTGAATACCAACCGGGACAGGGAGTACAACTATGGCTACACCTTC. Protein sequence: CASSLNTNRDREYNYGYTF.

The J gene is TRBJ2-7, the V gene TRBV10-3, with 7 bases identical to TRBD2. V gave up 1 base and J gave up 3 bases; unmatched junction bases: 3. The length of the CDR3 is 14 residues. The V gene's germline CDR1 is ENHRY and CDR2 SYGVKD. CDR3 in amino acids: CAISEYGGSYEQYF. The CDR3 nucleotides are TGTGCCATCAGTGAGTATGGCGGGAGCTACGAGCAGTACTTC.